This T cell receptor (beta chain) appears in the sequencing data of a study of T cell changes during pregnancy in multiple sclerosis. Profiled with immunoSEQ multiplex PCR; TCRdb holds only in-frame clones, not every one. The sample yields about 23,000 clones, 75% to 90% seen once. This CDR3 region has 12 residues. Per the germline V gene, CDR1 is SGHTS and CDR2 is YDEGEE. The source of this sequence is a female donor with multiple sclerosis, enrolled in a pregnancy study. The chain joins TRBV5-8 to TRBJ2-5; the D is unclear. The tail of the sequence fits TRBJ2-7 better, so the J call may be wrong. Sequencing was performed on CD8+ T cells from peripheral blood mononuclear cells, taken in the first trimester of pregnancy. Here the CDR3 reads CASSLNYYEQYF. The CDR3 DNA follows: TGTGCCAGCAGCTTGAATTATTACGAGCAGTACTTC.